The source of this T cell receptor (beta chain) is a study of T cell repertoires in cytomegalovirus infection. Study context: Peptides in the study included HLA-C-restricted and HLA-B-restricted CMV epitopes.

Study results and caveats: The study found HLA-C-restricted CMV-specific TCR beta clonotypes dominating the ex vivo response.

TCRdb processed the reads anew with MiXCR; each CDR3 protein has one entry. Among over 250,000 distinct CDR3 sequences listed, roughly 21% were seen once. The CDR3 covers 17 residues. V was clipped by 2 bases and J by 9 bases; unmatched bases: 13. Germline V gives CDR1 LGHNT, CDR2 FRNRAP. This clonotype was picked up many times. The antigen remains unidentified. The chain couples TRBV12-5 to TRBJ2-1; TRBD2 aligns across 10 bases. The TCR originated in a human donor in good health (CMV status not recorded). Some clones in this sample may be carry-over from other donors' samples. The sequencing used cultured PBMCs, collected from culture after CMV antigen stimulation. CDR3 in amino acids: CASGLTPPAGGPFEQFF. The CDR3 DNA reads TGTGCTAGTGGTTTGACGCCACCAGCGGGAGGGCCTTTTGAGCAGTTCTTC.